The rows below give T cell receptor beta chains drawn from one sample of a study of neoadjuvant nivolumab and ipilimumab in lung cancer. The protocol was immunoSEQ multiplex PCR, while the TCRdb copy is restricted to in-frame clones and leaves out a portion. The sample lists roughly 8,700 clones; approximately 75% were seen once. Here the sequenced sample was tumor tissue, taken after neoadjuvant nivolumab, alone or with ipilimumab, at or shortly before surgery. The receptor source for this set is an adult with non-small cell lung cancer. The CDR3 runs from the conserved cysteine through the conserved F or W. The order of the fields is V gene, J gene, D gene, clone size, CDR3 DNA, CDR3 protein. D genes are given only for firm matches. Clone size is stated in some rows and not others, as once, few, many or a class when expanded.

V gene: TRBV5-6; J gene: TRBJ2-1; D gene: TRBD2; clone size: NA; CDR3 DNA: TGTGCCAGCAGAATATTAGCGGGATCCTACAATGAGCAGTTCTTC; CDR3 protein: CASRILAGSYNEQFF
V gene: TRBV7-9; J gene: TRBJ2-7; D gene: TRBD2; clone size: NA; CDR3 DNA: TGTGCCAGCAGCGCCGGGACTAGCGGGAGTGATGAGCAGTACTTC; CDR3 protein: CASSAGTSGSDEQYF
V gene: TRBV6-5; J gene: TRBJ2-6; D gene: NA; clone size: few; CDR3 DNA: TGTGCCAGCAGTTACAGAGCAAGATCTGGGGCCAACGTCCTGACTTTC; CDR3 protein: CASSYRARSGANVLTF
V gene: TRBV21-1; J gene: TRBJ2-7; D gene: NA; clone size: NA; CDR3 DNA: TGTGCCAGCAGCAAAAAAGGCTCCTACGAGCAGTACTTC; CDR3 protein: CASSKKGSYEQYF
V gene: TRBV14; J gene: TRBJ1-1; D gene: NA; clone size: NA; CDR3 DNA: TGTGCCAGCAGCCTGCAGGTGAACACTGAAGCTTTCTTT; CDR3 protein: CASSLQVNTEAFF
V gene: TRBV6-1; J gene: TRBJ1-2; D gene: TRBD1; clone size: once; CDR3 DNA: TGTGCCAGCAGTGGACAGGGATCTTACTATGGCTACACCTTC; CDR3 protein: CASSGQGSYYGYTF
V gene: TRBV28; J gene: TRBJ2-7; D gene: NA; clone size: NA; CDR3 DNA: TGTGCCAGCAGTTCAGGGACACCGATATCCTACGAGCAGTACTTC; CDR3 protein: CASSSGTPISYEQYF
V gene: TRBV28; J gene: TRBJ2-7; D gene: NA; clone size: NA; CDR3 DNA: TGTGCCAGCATCCCTTTCCGGGGTGAGGGCTACGAGCAGTACTTC; CDR3 protein: CASIPFRGEGYEQYF
V gene: TRBV30; J gene: TRBJ2-1; D gene: NA; clone size: NA; CDR3 DNA: TGTGCCTGGAACCTGGAGGGAAGCTACAATGAGCAGTTCTTC; CDR3 protein: CAWNLEGSYNEQFF
V gene: TRBV6-6; J gene: TRBJ2-7; D gene: TRBD1; clone size: NA; CDR3 DNA: TGTGCCAGCAGCCCCGGGACAGCACATGAGCAGTACTTC; CDR3 protein: CASSPGTAHEQYF
V gene: TRBV28; J gene: TRBJ2-7; D gene: NA; clone size: NA; CDR3 DNA: TGTGCCAGCAGTTTCTCGCGGATGAGCCCATCCTACGAGCAGTACTTC; CDR3 protein: CASSFSRMSPSYEQYF